The rows below give T cell receptor beta chains drawn from one sample of a study of OX40 agonist ivuxolimab in advanced cancers. The table came from immunoSEQ multiplex PCR; TCRdb's copy has only in-frame clones and leaves some out. The sample holds about 15,000 clones; around 76% are singletons and the top ten take about 32%. The material sequenced was CD4+ or CD8+ T cells sorted from blood, taken in a trial of the OX40 agonist ivuxolimab. The receptors here all came from an adult with an advanced solid tumor such as melanoma, head and neck, liver or kidney cancer. The conserved cysteine and the conserved F or W are not part of the CDR3 here. Not every row has a clone size; where given, it reads once, few, many or a size class.

clone_size j_call v_call cdr3_aa
NA TRBJ1-1 TRBV2 ASSEALQGPNTEAF
NA TRBJ1-5 TRBV7-4 ASSLGGTEPNQPQH
few TRBJ2-3 TRBV7-2 ASSPLVTEADTQY
NA TRBJ2-3 TRBV7-8 ASSSGGRGPSTDTQY
NA TRBJ2-3 TRBV5-5 ASSLAERPDTQY
NA TRBJ2-7 TRBV27 ASSSGLGLDYEQY
NA TRBJ2-3 TRBV9 ASSPRTGKTITDTQY
NA TRBJ2-2 TRBV4-1 ASGELAEATGELF
NA TRBJ2-1 TRBV15 ATTTLPEPLF
NA TRBJ2-1 TRBV6-9 ASSYDGTSDYNEQF
NA TRBJ2-3 TRBV15 ATSRDRETGGGDTQY
once TRBJ1-5 TRBV6-5 ASRQGMGQPQH
NA TRBJ2-2 TRBV10-3 ATQLERGELF
NA TRBJ2-1 TRBV7-9 ASSPRLVLNEQF
NA TRBJ1-5 TRBV7-2 ASSSGGRNQPQH
NA TRBJ2-3 TRBV7-2 ASSSLFAGGGTDTQY
NA TRBJ2-7 TRBV9 ASSVDGGGEQY
NA TRBJ2-7 TRBV6-5 ATLGQGAYEQY
NA TRBJ1-2 TRBV5-6 ASSWALLEFDGYT
NA TRBJ2-7 TRBV21-1 ASSNWTANLPGEQY
few TRBJ1-2 TRBV5-1 ASSSRTGLNYGYT
NA TRBJ2-3 TRBV27 ASSLTSGYPDTQY
NA TRBJ2-1 TRBV6-1 ASSDEAGSYNEQF
NA TRBJ2-4 TRBV5-6 ASSWGTGNIQY
NA TRBJ1-4 TRBV4-1 ASSQDQGGVVKLF
NA TRBJ2-7 TRBV27 ASRIGGPNYEQY
NA TRBJ1-1 TRBV4-1 ASSQGARRAEAF
NA TRBJ2-7 TRBV28 ASSFRGSYEQY
NA TRBJ1-2 TRBV29-1 SVTIGPGSNYGYT
NA TRBJ1-1 TRBV4-1 ASSLGQTLTEAF
NA TRBJ2-3 TRBV7-8 ASSPGTRFPDTQY
NA TRBJ1-1 TRBV2 ASSGSFTEAF
NA TRBJ2-7 TRBV29-1 SVSGGYEQY
NA TRBJ2-7 TRBV7-8 ASSWRVYEQY